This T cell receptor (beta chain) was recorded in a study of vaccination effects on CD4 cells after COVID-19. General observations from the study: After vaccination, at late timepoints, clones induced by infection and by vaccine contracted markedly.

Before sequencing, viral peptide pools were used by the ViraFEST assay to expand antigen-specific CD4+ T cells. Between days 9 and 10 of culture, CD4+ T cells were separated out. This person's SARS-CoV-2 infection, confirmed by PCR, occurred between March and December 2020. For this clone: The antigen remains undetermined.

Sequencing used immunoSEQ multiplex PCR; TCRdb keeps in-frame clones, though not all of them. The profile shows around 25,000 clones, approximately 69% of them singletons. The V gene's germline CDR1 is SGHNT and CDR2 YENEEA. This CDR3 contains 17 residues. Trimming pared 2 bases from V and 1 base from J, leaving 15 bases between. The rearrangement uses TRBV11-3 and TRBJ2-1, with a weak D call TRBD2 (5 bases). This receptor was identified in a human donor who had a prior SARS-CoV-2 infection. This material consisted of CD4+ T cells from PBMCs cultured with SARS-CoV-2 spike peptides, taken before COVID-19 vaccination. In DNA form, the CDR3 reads TGTGCCAGCAGCTTAAACACTAGACGTGGATCCTACAATGAGCAGTTCTTC. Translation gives CASSLNTRRGSYNEQFF. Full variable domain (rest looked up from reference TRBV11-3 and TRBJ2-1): EAGVVQSPRYKIIEKKQPVAFWCNPISGHNTLYWYLQNLGQGPELLIRYENEEAVDDSQLPKDRFSAERLKGVDSTLKIQPAELGDSAVYLCASSLNTRRGSYNEQFFGPGTRLTVL.